These T cell receptor beta chains were read from a single sample in a study of T cell repertoires in cytomegalovirus infection. Each CDR3 protein gets one entry after TCRdb re-called the reads with MiXCR. The sample has 250,000 or so distinct CDR3 sequences, around 15% seen once. The sequenced sample was CD8+ T cells from PBMCs. These receptors all stem from a human donor in good health (CMV status not recorded). Some clones in this sample may be carry-over from other donors' samples. The conserved cysteine and the conserved F or W are not part of the CDR3 here. Rows may omit the clone size; those that give it use once, few, many or a size class.

>many|TRBV12-3/TRBV12-4|TRBJ2-7
ASKGGKYEQY
>many|TRBV6-1|TRBJ1-1
ASSEWFSVTEAF
>.|TRBV6-6|TRBJ2-7
ASSYIHDLNSYEQY
>few|TRBV27|TRBJ2-1
ASRPGTGTGDDEQF
>few|TRBV7-2|TRBJ2-2
ASRPSGGAIGELF
>many|TRBV7-8|TRBJ1-1
ASSLGRKNTEAF
>few|TRBV7-8|TRBJ2-5
ASSLYAGDQETQY
>.|TRBV25-1|TRBJ2-1
ASSGDDRVYNEQF
>few|TRBV29-1|TRBJ2-1
SVEWGDYNEQF
>.|TRBV20-1|TRBJ2-7
SATGWDYEQY
>few|TRBV10-3|TRBJ1-1
AISPGRTEAF
>many|TRBV5-6|TRBJ2-1
ASSFGGRSYNEQF
>.|TRBV20-1|TRBJ2-1
SATTGTGYYNEQF
>.|TRBV20-1|TRBJ1-5
SARGGGGNQPQH
>many|TRBV7-8|TRBJ2-5
ASRVGRARETQY
>many|TRBV28|TRBJ2-5
ASSLRQGARETQY
>.|TRBV4-2|TRBJ1-5
ASSQDAGLPNQPQH
>few|TRBV29-1|TRBJ2-3
SVEDPGQGLIDTQY
>many|TRBV11-2|TRBJ2-1
ASSGIRQF
>few|TRBV29-1|TRBJ2-7
SVRGNEQY
>.|TRBV29-1|TRBJ2-5
SVVGTGVFYLTQY
>few|TRBV4-2|TRBJ1-1
ASSQDRGPTNTEAF
>many|TRBV28|TRBJ2-7
ASSLRGLGYEQY
>few|TRBV9|TRBJ2-1
ASSVALWGEQF
>.|TRBV6-2/TRBV6-3|TRBJ2-3
ASSYVGTPTVDTQY
>few|TRBV12-3/TRBV12-4|TRBJ2-1
ASSKGTSGGAYNEQF
>many|TRBV7-2|TRBJ2-7
ASSLGGGGLYEQY
>many|TRBV28|TRBJ2-3
ASRYTGYGSTDTQY
>.|TRBV6-2/TRBV6-3|TRBJ2-2
ASLRGTGELF
>few|TRBV6-6|TRBJ2-5
ASSPGQGRIETQY
>.|TRBV20-1|TRBJ2-2
SASNWDGTNTGELF
>.|TRBV2|TRBJ1-3
ASPGLRGNTIY
>few|TRBV5-4|TRBJ2-1
ASSWGERDYNEQF
>once|TRBV24-1|TRBJ2-1
ATSDTRGSGDEQF
>.|TRBV19|TRBJ2-1
ASSIGLDNEQF
>.|TRBV2|TRBJ2-1
AILGTSAQWQF
>.|TRBV7-6|TRBJ1-6
ASSLSGANSPLH
>many|TRBV7-2|TRBJ2-7
ASSQWGLAGGYSSYEQY
>.|TRBV3-1|TRBJ2-5
ASSQVNRGQETQY
>few|TRBV2|TRBJ1-1
ASLKGTEAF
>.|TRBV7-8|TRBJ2-7
ASSSTPEQY
>.|TRBV20-1|TRBJ1-5
SARWGYGSNQPQH